This T cell receptor (beta chain) was profiled in a study of identifying expanded T cells in peripheral blood. Regarding the study as a whole: Technical replicates showed about 1.2 changed clones; two weeks 15 to 20; four weeks 19. Variance in clone template counts between roughly 2-week samples significantly increased with total template count across all healthy donors.

Regarding this clone: Its antigen is as yet unknown.

This CDR3 has 15 amino acids. The ends were cut back, 2 bases at V and 4 bases at J, with 13 bases in the middle. Germline assignment: CDR1 SGHDT and CDR2 YYEEEE. TCRdb keeps only in-frame clones here, not all; method: immunoSEQ multiplex PCR. The table includes under 130,000 clones, roughly 90% detected once. The clonotype was recovered from a person aged 18 to 75 in good health. The chain recombines TRBV5-6 with TRBJ1-3; a weak D match, TRBD1 (5 bases). The sequencing sample was made of blood. The CDR3 DNA reads as TGTGCCAGCAGCTTCTCCGGGACCTTCGGAAACACCATATATTTT. It translates to CASSFSGTFGNTIYF.